The 22 T cell receptor beta chains below come from one sample, sequenced in a study of OX40 agonist ivuxolimab in advanced cancers. The repertoire was sequenced with immunoSEQ multiplex PCR; TCRdb's copy has only in-frame clones and lacks some. This sample carries about 87,000 clones, 87% of them seen once, and the ten largest clones take roughly 1.6%. The specimen comprised CD4+ or CD8+ T cells sorted from blood, sampled in a trial of the OX40 agonist ivuxolimab. Receptors were obtained from an adult with an advanced solid tumor such as melanoma, head and neck, liver or kidney cancer.

V and J are TRBV6-5 and TRBJ2-7, with TRBD1 as a possible D gene (6 bases). Trimming left V 6 bases short and J 6 bases short, with 18 bases between. The germline V gene has CDR1 MNHEY and CDR2 SVGAGI. CDR3 length: 14 residues. CDR3: CASRATDRRSEQYF. CDR3 bases: TGTGCCAGCAGGGCCACCGACAGGAGGTCCGAGCAGTACTTC.

In this sample, this clone turned up once. The chain has TRBV6-5 and TRBJ2-7; 8 positions agree with TRBD1. The V segment lost 3 bases and the J segment 7 bases; nucleotides outside the gene matches: 8. This CDR3 comprises 14 residues. Germline CDR1 is MNHEY and CDR2 is SVGAGI. CDR3 residues: CASSYGRGPLEQYF. The CDR3 DNA reads as TGTGCCAGCAGTTATGGCAGGGGGCCCTTGGAGCAGTACTTC.

The chain combines TRBV6-1 with TRBJ1-1; D gene uncertain. CDR3 size: 13 residues. Trimming took off 4 bases at V and 4 bases at J, with 10 bases between the two ends. Germline V lookup: CDR1 MNHNS, CDR2 SASEGT. This CDR3 reads CASSGRPGTEAFF. In DNA form, the CDR3 reads TGTGCCAGCAGTGGACGCCCGGGCACTGAAGCTTTCTTT.

The gene calls are TRBV11-3 and TRBJ2-5; maybe TRBD1 (6 bases). Germline CDR1 reads SGHNT; CDR2 reads YENEEA. V lost 5 bases and J lost 4, with 14 bases in between. The CDR3 is made up of 14 amino acids. CDR3 in amino acids: CASSQRSGAETQYF. The DNA of the CDR3 is TGTGCCAGCAGCCAGCGGTCAGGGGCAGAGACCCAGTACTTC.

In its sample, this clone was seen once. The V gene is TRBV2, the J gene TRBJ2-2; no clear D. There are 13 residues in the CDR3. Germline V gene data show CDR1 as SNHLY and CDR2 as FYNNEI. Trimming took 4 bases from V and 4 from J, leaving 7 bases between them. This CDR3 is CASSVGFTGELFF. The CDR3 coding sequence is TGTGCCAGCAGTGTAGGATTCACCGGGGAGCTGTTTTTT.

The chain links TRBV13 to TRBJ2-7; 7 bases map to TRBD1. With 5 bases clipped from V and 1 base from J, the junction kept 8 bases outside the gene matches. The CDR3 has 15 amino acids. Germline V CDR1 and CDR2: PRHDT, FYEKMQ (reference sequence). For the CDR3, the DNA is TGTGCCAGCAGCACCCTGACAGGGTCTTCCTACGAGCAGTACTTC. Its protein product is CASSTLTGSSYEQYF. The full variable domain, rest sourced from reference TRBV13 and TRBJ2-7, is AAGVIQSPRHLIKEKRETATLKCYPIPRHDTVYWYQQGPGQDPQFLISFYEKMQSDKGSIPDRFSAQQFSDYHSELNMSSLELGDSALYFCASSTLTGSSYEQYFGPGTRLTVT.

This clone was found once. The chain recombines TRBV7-2 with TRBJ1-1, with D tentatively TRBD1 (6 bases). This CDR3 comprises 15 residues. V lost 7 bases and J 0 bases, leaving 15 bases between the germline ends. Per the germline V gene, CDR1 is SGHTA and CDR2 is FQGNSA. DNA of the CDR3: TGTGCCAGCATCAAGGGGGGGGCCCTGAACACTGAAGCTTTCTTT. Its protein product is CASIKGGALNTEAFF.

The chain joins TRBV19 to TRBJ1-4; TRBD1 matches at 10 bases. V lost 5 bases and J lost 0; bases outside the gene matches: 6. CDR3 length: 17 amino acids. From germline, CDR1 is LNHDA and CDR2 SQIVND (reference sequence). The CDR3 DNA follows: TGTGCCAGTAGTGACCCCGGGACAGGGGCAACTAATGAAAAACTGTTTTTT. Residues: CASSDPGTGATNEKLFF.

The chain uses TRBV7-9 and TRBJ2-1; TRBD1 is a possible D gene (6 bases). Germline CDR1 reads SEHNR; CDR2 reads FQNEAQ (reference sequence). The germline V and J ends were trimmed by 7 bases and 6 bases, with 13 bases remaining between them. There are 13 residues in the CDR3. The CDR3, as DNA: TGTGCCAGCAAGGCAGGGGTCCGCAATGAGCAGTTCTTC. It translates to CASKAGVRNEQFF. The full variable domain, completed using reference TRBV7-9 and TRBJ2-1, is DTGVSQNPRHKITKRGQNVTFRCDPISEHNRLYWYRQTLGQGPEFLTYFQNEAQLEKSRLLSDRFSAERPKGSFSTLEIQRTEQGDSAMYLCASKAGVRNEQFFGPGTRLTVL.

The gene calls are TRBV6-1 and TRBJ1-2; D is unclear. V was trimmed by 0 bases and J by 8 bases, leaving 4 bases between them. Germline CDR1 is MNHNS and CDR2 is SASEGT. The CDR3 has 11 amino acids. In DNA, the CDR3 is TGTGCCAGCAGTGAAGCGCAAGGCTACACCTTC. This sequence encodes CASSEAQGYTF.

V is TRBV7-2 and J is TRBJ1-2; 7 bases fit TRBD1. The CDR3 covers 15 residues. With 6 bases clipped from V and 4 bases from J, the junction kept 11 bases outside the gene matches. Germline CDR1 and CDR2: SGHTA and FQGNSA. The DNA of the CDR3 is TGTGCCAGCAGTCCCAGACAGGGCGCGGGCTATGGCTACACCTTC. Protein product: CASSPRQGAGYGYTF. Drawing the rest from reference TRBV7-2 and TRBJ1-2, the complete variable domain is GAGVSQSPSNKVTEKGKDVELRCDPISGHTALYWYRQSLGQGLEFLIYFQGNSAPDKSGLPSDRFSAERTGGSVSTLTIQRTQQEDSAVYLCASSPRQGAGYGYTFGSGTRLTVV.

The chain links TRBV7-2 to TRBJ1-2, with a weak D call TRBD1 (5 bases). The CDR3 contains 14 residues. V lost 2 bases and J 4 bases, leaving 11 bases between the germline ends. Germline lookup yields CDR1 SGHTA and CDR2 FQGNSA. In nucleotides, the CDR3 is TGTGCCAGCAGCTTAACCGGGACGGCCTATGGCTACACCTTC. Translated, it gives CASSLTGTAYGYTF.

The rearrangement joins TRBV9 to TRBJ2-3; 11 nucleotides agree with TRBD2. The CDR3 length is 15 residues. Looked up from germline, CDR1 is SGDLS and CDR2 is YYNGEE. V gave up 3 bases and J gave up 5 bases; unmatched junction bases: 5. The CDR3 loop is CASSATSGTVDTQYF. The CDR3 coding sequence is TGTGCCAGCAGCGCGACTAGCGGGACTGTAGATACGCAGTATTTT.

The chain carries TRBV10-1 and TRBJ2-4; D is ambiguous. In germline, CDR1 is WNHNN, CDR2 SYGVQD (reference sequence). V dropped 0 bases and J dropped 4 bases, with 7 bases sitting between them. CDR3 size: 14 residues. The CDR3 here is CASSESPGKNIQYF. The CDR3 region has the DNA TGCGCCAGCAGTGAGTCCCCCGGAAAAAACATTCAGTACTTC.

This clone was seen only once. The chain recombines TRBV11-2 with TRBJ2-6; no firm D call. The CDR3 runs to 15 residues. Germline values: CDR1 SGHAT, CDR2 FQNNGV. Trimming removed 4 bases at V and 2 bases at J, with 9 bases between. Written as DNA, the CDR3 is TGTGCCAGCAGCTCAAATGAAGCTGGGGCCAACGTCCTGACTTTC. This translates into CASSSNEAGANVLTF.

The rearrangement uses TRBV7-2 and TRBJ2-1, with D unclear. The V gene's germline CDR1 is SGHTA and CDR2 FQGNSA. The CDR3 has 12 residues. V was pared by 3 bases and J by 5 bases, with 5 bases between. The CDR3 DNA follows: TGTGCCAGCAGCTTCCAAAACAATGAGCAGTTCTTC. It encodes CASSFQNNEQFF.

This clone was counted only a few times. The sample holds other DNA sequences that translate to the same CDR3. The chain couples TRBV7-2 to TRBJ1-1; tentatively, D is TRBD1 (5 bases). This CDR3 is 15 amino acids long. Trimming took off 1 base at V and 5 bases at J, with 14 bases between the two ends. From germline, CDR1 is SGHTA and CDR2 FQGNSA. The CDR3 sequence: CASSLVGQGGTEAFF. The CDR3, as DNA: TGTGCCAGCAGCTTAGTAGGCCAGGGTGGGACTGAAGCTTTCTTT.

The sample holds a few counts of this clone. This chain's CDR3 is CASTSFIGINEKLFF. In DNA form, the CDR3 reads TGTGCCAGCACTTCCTTCATAGGGATAAATGAAAAACTGTTTTTT. This chain uses TRBV5-8 with TRBJ1-4, with no clear D. The ends were cut back, 6 bases at V and 5 bases at J, with 17 bases in the middle. CDR3 length: 15 amino acids. Germline CDR1 reads SGHTS; CDR2 reads YDEGEE.

The CDR3, as DNA: TGTGCCAGTACCATTCCCGGGACGGGGGAAAAACTGTTTTTT. Its protein is CASTIPGTGEKLFF. This chain links TRBV19 with TRBJ1-4, with D perhaps matching TRBD1 (5 bases). Trimming cost V 7 bases and J 8 bases, with 17 bases left between them. CDR1 and CDR2 from the germline V gene are LNHDA and SQIVND (reference sequence). The CDR3 is made up of 14 amino acids.

The chain carries TRBV7-2 and TRBJ2-5; the match to TRBD2 covers 16 bases. Germline lookup yields CDR1 SGHTA and CDR2 FQGNSA. The CDR3 consists of 18 residues. V shed 1 base, J shed 10 bases, and the junction held 12 bases outside the gene matches. The CDR3 region is CASSLDVGTSGRASSQYF. The CDR3 DNA is TGTGCCAGCAGCTTAGACGTAGGGACTAGCGGGAGGGCGTCTAGCCAGTACTTC.

This clone has a handful of counts. The chain combines TRBV5-5 with TRBJ2-2; D possibly corresponds to TRBD1 (6 bases). V lost 5 bases and J lost 5, with 19 bases in between. This CDR3 spans 16 amino acids. Germline assignment: CDR1 SGHKS and CDR2 YYEKEE (reference sequence). Here the CDR3 DNA reads TGTGCCAGCAGGCTCCAGGTGGGGGCGCGTACCGGGGAGCTGTTTTTT. This codes for CASRLQVGARTGELFF. The variable domain in full, completed from reference TRBV5-5 and TRBJ2-2, reads DAGVTQSPTHLIKTRGQQVTLRCSPISGHKSVSWYQQVLGQGPQFIFQYYEKEERGRGNFPDRFSARQFPNYSSELNVNALLLGDSALYLCASRLQVGARTGELFFGEGSRLTVL.

The chain has TRBV6-4 and TRBJ1-5, with 9 positions matching TRBD1. CDR1 is MRHNA, CDR2 SNTAGT, per germline. The CDR3 has 14 amino acids. J was trimmed by 6 bases and V by 3 bases; bases with no gene match: 3. The DNA of the CDR3 is TGTGCCAGCAGTGAACAGGGGGCCGGTCAGCCCCAGCATTTT. Amino acid sequence: CASSEQGAGQPQHF.